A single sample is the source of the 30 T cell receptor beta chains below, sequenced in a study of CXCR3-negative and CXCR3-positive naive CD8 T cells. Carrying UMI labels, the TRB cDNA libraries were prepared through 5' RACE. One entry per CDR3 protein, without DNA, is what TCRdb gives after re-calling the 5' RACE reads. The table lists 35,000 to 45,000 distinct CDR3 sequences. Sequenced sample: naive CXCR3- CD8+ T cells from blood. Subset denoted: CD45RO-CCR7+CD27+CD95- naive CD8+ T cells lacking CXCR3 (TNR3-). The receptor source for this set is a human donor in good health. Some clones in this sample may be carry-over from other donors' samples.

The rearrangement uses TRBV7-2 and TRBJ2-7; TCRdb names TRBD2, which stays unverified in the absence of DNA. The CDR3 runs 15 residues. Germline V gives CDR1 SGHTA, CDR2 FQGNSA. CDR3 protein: CASSLVRSSVYEQYF.

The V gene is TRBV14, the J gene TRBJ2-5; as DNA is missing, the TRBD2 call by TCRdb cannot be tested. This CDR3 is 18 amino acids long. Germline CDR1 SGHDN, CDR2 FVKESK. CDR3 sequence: CASSQDRTGAGPIETQYF.

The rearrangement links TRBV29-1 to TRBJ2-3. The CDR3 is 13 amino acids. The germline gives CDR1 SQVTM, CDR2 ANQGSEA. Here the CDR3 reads CSVVVSNTDTQYF.

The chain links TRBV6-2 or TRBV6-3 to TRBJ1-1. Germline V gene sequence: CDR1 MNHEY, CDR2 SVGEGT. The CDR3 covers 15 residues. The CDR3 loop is CASSYSRAENTEAFF.

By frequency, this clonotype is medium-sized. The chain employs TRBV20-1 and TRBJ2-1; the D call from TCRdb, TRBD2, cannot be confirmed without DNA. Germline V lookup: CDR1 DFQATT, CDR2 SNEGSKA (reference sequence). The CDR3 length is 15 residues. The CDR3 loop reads CSARVPPPSGGPLIF.

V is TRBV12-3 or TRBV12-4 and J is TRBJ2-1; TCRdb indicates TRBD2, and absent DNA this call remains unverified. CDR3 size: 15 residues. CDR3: CASSHGLAGVNEQFF.

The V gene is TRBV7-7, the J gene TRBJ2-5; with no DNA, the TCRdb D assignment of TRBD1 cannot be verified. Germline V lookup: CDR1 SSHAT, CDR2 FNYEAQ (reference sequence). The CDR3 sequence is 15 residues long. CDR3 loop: CASSLDEGGRETQYF.

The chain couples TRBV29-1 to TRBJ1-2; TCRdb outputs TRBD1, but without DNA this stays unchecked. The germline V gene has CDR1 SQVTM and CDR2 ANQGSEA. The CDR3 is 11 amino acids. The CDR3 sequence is CSVLSPEGYTF.

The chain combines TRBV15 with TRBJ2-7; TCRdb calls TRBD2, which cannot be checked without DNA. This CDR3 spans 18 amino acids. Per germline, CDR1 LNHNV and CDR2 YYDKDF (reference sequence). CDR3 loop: CATSRGVGLAVGGEEQYF.

The CDR3 here is CASSLAPGQGAAGYTF. V and J are TRBV5-1 and TRBJ1-2; the TCRdb call, TRBD1, lacks DNA for checking. The CDR3 is made up of 16 amino acids. Germline loops: CDR1 SGHRS, CDR2 YFSETQ. Full variable domain (rest looked up from reference TRBV5-1 and TRBJ1-2): KAGVTQTPRYLIKTRGQQVTLSCSPISGHRSVSWYQQTPGQGLQFLFEYFSETQRNKGNFPGRFSGRQFSNSRSEMNVSTLELGDSALYLCASSLAPGQGAAGYTFGSGTRLTVV.

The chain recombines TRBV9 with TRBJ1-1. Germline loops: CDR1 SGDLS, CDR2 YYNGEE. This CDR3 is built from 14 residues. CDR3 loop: CASSVMQLNTEAFF.

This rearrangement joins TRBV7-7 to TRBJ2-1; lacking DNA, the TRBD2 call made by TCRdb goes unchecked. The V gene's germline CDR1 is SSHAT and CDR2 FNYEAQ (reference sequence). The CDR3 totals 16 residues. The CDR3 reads CASSLGPGEGQGEQFF.

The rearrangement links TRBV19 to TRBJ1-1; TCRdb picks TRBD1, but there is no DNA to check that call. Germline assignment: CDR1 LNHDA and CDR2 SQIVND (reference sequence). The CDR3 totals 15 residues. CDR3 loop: CASSLPGNMNTEAFF. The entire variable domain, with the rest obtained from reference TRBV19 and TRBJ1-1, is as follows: DGGITQSPKYLFRKEGQNVTLSCEQNLNHDAMYWYRQDPGQGLRLIYYSQIVNDFQKGDIAEGYSVSREKKESFPLTVTSAQKNPTAFYLCASSLPGNMNTEAFFGQGTRLTVV.

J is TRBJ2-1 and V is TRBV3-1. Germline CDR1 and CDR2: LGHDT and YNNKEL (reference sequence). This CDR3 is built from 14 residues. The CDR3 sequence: CASSRRDHLDEQFF.

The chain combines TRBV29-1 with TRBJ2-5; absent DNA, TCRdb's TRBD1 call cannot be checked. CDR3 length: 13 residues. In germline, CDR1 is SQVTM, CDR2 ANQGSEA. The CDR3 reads CSVVHRGQETQYF.

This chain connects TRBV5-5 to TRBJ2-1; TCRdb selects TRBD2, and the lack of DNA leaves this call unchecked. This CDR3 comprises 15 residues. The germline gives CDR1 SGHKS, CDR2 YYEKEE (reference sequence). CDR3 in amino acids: CASSSAEGPYNEQFF.

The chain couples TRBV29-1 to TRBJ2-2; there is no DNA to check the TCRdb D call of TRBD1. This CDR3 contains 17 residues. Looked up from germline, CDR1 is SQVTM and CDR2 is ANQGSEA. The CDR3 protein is CSVEGQDRAMGTGELFF.

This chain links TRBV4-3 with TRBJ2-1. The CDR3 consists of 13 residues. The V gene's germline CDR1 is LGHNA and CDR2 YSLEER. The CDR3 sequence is CASSQVLENEQFF.

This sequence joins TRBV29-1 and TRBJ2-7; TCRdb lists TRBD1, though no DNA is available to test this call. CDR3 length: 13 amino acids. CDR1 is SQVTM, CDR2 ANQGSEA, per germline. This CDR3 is CSVEDGRGWEQYF.

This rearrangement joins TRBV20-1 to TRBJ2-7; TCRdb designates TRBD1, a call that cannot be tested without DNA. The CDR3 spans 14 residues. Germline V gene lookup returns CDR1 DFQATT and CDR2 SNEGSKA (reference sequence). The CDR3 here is CSARDPPGEVEQYF.

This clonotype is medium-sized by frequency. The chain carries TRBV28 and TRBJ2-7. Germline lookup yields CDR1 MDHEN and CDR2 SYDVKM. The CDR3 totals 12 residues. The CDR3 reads CASSLGSYEQYF.

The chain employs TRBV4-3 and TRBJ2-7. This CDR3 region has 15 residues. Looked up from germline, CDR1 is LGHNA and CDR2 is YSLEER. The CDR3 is CASSHVVTAAYEQYF.

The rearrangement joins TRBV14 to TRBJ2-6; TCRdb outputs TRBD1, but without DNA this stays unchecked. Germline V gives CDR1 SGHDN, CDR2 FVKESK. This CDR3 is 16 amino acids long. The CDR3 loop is CASSQEWGPGANVLTF.

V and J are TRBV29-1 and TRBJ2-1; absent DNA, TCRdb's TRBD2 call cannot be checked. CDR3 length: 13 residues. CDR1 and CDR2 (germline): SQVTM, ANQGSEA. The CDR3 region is CSLRDLRSNEQFF.

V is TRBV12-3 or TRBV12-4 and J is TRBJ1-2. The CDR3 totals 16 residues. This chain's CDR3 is CASSPTDLDGDYGYTF.

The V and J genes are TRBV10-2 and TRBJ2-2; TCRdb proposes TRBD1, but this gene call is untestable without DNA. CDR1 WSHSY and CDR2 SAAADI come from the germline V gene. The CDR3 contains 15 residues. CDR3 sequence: CASSEGTGHTGELFF.

CDR3 amino acids: CASSQWGRGPSGNTIYF. The chain has TRBV14 and TRBJ1-3; TCRdb lists TRBD1, though no DNA is available to test this call. CDR1 is SGHDN, CDR2 FVKESK, per germline. The CDR3 spans 17 residues.

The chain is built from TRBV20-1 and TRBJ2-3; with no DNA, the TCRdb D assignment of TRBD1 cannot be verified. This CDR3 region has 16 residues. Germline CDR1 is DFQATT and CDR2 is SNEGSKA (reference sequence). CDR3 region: CSARGSPGISTDTQYF.

The CDR3 loop reads CASSLSGSNEQFF. The chain links TRBV7-6 to TRBJ2-1; lacking DNA, the TRBD2 call made by TCRdb goes unchecked. The CDR3 loop spans 13 amino acids. In germline, CDR1 is SGHVS, CDR2 FNYEAQ.

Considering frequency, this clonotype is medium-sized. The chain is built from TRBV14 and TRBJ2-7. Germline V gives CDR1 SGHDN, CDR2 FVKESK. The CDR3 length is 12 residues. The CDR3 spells CASSYGGYEQYF.